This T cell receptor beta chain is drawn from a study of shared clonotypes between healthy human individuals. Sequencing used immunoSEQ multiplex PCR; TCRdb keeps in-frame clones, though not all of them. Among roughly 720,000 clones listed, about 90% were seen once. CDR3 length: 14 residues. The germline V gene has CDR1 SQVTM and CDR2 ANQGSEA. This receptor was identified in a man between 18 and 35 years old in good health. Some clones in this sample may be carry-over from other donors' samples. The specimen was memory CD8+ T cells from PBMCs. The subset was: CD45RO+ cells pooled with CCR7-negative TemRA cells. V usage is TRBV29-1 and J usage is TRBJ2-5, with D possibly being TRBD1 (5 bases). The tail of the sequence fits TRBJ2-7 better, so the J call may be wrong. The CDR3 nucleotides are TGCAGCGTTTTGGTGACAGATCGCCGCTACGAGCAGTACTTC. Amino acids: CSVLVTDRRYEQYF.